This record covers a single T cell receptor (beta chain). There is no known antigen for this receptor. No qualities accompany the bases; no much larger clone lies one base away. TCRbeta CDR3 regions were amplified from genomic DNA using the immunoSEQ Assay, a bias-controlled multiplex PCR. The original methods were these. The number of nucleated cells in each sample was estimated by amplification of reference gene primers within the assay. To quantify the absolute abundance of each unique TCRbeta CDR3 rearrangement, sequence reads were collapsed and filtered. For each sample, productive Simpson clonality was calculated as the square root of Simpson's diversity index over productive rearrangements. TCRdb provides this immuneACCESS table in a form limited to in-frame rearrangements. Some clones are lacking; in checked studies, under half of them reflect an unresolved V gene, and why the rest are absent is not known. That table is the source of V, J and clone size, and D and trimming were worked out from the DNA. This sample has 200,000 or so clones in its table, and 80% to 90% of those were observed once. Around 19% of the sample is in the top ten clones.

The data derive from a study of blood T cell repertoires in COVID-19 (dated by TCRdb to the early 2020s). Concerning the study at large: The collaborator samples originated in the United States, Italy and Spain and spanned the acute and convalescent phases of COVID-19. The prospective study material was composed of cDNA or gDNA derived from T cells, B-cell-depleted T cells, or PBMCs. Deeply sampled blood TCRbeta repertoires from subjects exposed to, actively infected with, or recovered from COVID-19 were included in the dataset. Samples came from the ongoing ImmuneRACE study (first 160 participants) plus 1,254 subjects from 6 global collaborators. The repertoires were released in a freely available public database meant as a resource for research on the immune response to SARS-CoV-2. Nearly every sample came with metadata listing a de-identified subject ID, COVID-19 status, age in years and sex. HLA class I and class II types, where available, came from metadata supplied by the sample provider rather than from assay-based typing.

Whole blood was collected in K2EDTA tubes by collaborating institutions according to the institutions' own protocols. Collaborator samples were shipped for TCRbeta analysis as frozen whole blood, isolated PBMCs, or DNA extracted from either sample type. The study at large found these results: The amount of clinical and demographic metadata varied by source and participant and was provided uncurated.

The source material was peripheral blood. This receptor was obtained from a human donor in a cohort sampled during active COVID-19.

For the CDR3, the sequence is CASSSPQGTSTEAFF. The DNA sequence is TGTGCCAGCAGTTCCCCCCAGGGAACGAGCACTGAAGCTTTCTTT. The sequence is built from TRBV28 and TRBJ1-1; the D gene is possibly TRBD1, with 5 bases matching. From its cysteine to its phenylalanine, the CDR3 spans 15 amino acids. Only the CDR3 DNA is retained, 45 bases long and in frame from the first base. For CDR1 and CDR2, the germline V gene lists MDHEN and SYDVKM. V sheds 4 bases and J sheds 4 bases, leaving 16 bases between their ends.